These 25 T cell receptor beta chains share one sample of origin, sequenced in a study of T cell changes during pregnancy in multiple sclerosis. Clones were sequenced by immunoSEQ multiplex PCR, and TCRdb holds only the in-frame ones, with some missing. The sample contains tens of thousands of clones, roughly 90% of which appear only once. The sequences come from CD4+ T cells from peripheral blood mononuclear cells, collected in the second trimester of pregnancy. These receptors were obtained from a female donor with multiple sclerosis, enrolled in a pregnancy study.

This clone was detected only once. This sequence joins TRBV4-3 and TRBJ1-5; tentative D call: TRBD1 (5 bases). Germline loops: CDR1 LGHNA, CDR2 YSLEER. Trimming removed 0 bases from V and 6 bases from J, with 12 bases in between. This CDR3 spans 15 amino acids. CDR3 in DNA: TGCGCCAGCAGCCAAGAAGCCGGGGGATCTCAGCCCCAGCATTTT. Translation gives CASSQEAGGSQPQHF.

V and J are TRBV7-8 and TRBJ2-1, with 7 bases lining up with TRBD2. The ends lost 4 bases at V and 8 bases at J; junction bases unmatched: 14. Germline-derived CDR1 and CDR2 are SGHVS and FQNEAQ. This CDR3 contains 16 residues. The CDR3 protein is CASSSLRGRGFHEQFF. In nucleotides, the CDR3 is TGTGCCAGCAGCTCCCTCCGCGGGCGGGGGTTTCATGAGCAGTTCTTC.

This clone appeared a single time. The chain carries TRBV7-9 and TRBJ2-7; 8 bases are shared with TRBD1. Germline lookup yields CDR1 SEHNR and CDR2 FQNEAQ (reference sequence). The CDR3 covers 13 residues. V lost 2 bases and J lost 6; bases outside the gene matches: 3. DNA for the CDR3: TGTGCCAGCAGCTTACAGGGGGCGGGCGAGCAGTACTTC. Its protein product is CASSLQGAGEQYF.

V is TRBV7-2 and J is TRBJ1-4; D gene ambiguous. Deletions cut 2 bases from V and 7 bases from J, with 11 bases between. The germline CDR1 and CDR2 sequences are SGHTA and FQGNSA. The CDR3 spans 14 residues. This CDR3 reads CASSLSGQSEKLFF. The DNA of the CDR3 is TGTGCCAGCAGCTTATCAGGTCAAAGTGAAAAACTGTTTTTT.

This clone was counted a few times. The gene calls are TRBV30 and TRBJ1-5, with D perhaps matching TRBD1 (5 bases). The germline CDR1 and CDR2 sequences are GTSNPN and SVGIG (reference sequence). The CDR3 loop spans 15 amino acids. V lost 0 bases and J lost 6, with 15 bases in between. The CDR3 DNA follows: TGTGCCTGGAGTGTACAGAAGGGGCGCGGTCAGCCCCAGCATTTT. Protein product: CAWSVQKGRGQPQHF. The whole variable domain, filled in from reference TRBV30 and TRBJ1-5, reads SQTIHQWPATLVQPVGSPLSLECTVEGTSNPNLYWYRQAAGRGLQLLFYSVGIGQISSEVPQNLSASRPQDRQFILSSKKLLLSDSGFYLCAWSVQKGRGQPQHFGDGTRLSIL.

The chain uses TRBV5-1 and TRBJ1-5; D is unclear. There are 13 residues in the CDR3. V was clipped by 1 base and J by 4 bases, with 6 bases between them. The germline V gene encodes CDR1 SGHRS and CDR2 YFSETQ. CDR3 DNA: TGCGCCAGCAGCTTGTCAGTAAATCAGCCCCAGCATTTT. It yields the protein CASSLSVNQPQHF.

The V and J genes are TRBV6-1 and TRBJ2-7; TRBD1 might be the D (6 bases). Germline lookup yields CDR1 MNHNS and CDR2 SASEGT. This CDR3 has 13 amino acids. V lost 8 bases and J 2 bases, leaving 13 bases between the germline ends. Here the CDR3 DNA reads TGTGCCAGCGAACGGGACACTGCCTACGAGCAGTACTTC. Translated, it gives CASERDTAYEQYF.

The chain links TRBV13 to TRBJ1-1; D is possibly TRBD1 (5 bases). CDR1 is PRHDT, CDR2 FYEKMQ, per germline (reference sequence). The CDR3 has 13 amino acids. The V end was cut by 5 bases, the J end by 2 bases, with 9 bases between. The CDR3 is CASSLTGNTEAFF. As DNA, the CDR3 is TGTGCCAGCAGCCTCACAGGAAACACTGAAGCTTTCTTT.

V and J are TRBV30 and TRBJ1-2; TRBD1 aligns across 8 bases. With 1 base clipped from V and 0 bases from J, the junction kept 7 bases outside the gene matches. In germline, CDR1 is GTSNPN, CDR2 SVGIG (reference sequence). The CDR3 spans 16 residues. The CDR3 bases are TGTGCCTGGAGTGGACCGGGACAGGCTTCTAACTATGGCTACACCTTC. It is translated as CAWSGPGQASNYGYTF.

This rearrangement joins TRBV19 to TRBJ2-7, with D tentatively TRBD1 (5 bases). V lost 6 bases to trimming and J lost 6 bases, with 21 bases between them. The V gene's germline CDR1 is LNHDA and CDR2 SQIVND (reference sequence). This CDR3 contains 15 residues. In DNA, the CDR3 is TGTGCCAGTAGGGCGACTGGGCAGGGCGCAGGCGAGCAGTACTTC. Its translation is CASRATGQGAGEQYF.

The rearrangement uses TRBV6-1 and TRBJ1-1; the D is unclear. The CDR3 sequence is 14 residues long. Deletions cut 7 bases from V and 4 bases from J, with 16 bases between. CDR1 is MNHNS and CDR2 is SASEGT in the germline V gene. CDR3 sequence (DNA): TGTGCCAGCACCAGATGGGAGGGTGGCACTGAAGCTTTCTTT. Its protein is CASTRWEGGTEAFF.

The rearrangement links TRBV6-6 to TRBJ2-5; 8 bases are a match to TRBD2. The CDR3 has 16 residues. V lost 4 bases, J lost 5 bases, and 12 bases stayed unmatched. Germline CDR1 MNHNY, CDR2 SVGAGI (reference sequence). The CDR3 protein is CASSWGLGEVGETQYF. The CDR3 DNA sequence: TGTGCCAGCAGTTGGGGACTAGGGGAGGTTGGGGAGACCCAGTACTTC.

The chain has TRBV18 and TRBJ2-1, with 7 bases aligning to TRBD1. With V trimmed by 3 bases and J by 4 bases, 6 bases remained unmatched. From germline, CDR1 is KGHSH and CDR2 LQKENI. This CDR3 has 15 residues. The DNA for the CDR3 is TGTGCCAGCTCACCGTCCAAGGGACAGTACAATGAGCAGTTCTTC. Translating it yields CASSPSKGQYNEQFF.

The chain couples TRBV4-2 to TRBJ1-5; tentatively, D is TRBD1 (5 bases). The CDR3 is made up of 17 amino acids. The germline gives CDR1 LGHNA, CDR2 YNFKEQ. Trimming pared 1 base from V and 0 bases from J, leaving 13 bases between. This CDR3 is CASSQGEGPDSNQPQHF. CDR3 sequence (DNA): TGTGCCAGCAGCCAAGGGGAGGGGCCAGATAGCAATCAGCCCCAGCATTTT.

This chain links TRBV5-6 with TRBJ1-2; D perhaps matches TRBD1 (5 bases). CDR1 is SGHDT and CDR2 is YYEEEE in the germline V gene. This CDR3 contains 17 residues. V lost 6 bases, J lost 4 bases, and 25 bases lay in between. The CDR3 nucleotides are TGTGCCAGCACCCCCCGCCAGGGTGGGGGGTATGTCTATGGCTACACCTTC. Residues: CASTPRQGGGYVYGYTF.

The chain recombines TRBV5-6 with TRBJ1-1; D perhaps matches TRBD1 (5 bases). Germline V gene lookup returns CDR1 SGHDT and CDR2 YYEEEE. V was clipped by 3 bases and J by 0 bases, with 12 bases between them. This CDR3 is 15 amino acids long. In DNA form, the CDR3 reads TGTGCCAGCAGCTCATGGACAACTCTGAACACTGAAGCTTTCTTT. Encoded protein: CASSSWTTLNTEAFF. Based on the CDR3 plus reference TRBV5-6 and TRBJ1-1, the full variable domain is DAGVTQSPTHLIKTRGQQVTLRCSPKSGHDTVSWYQQALGQGPQFIFQYYEEEERQRGNFPDRFSGHQFPNYSSELNVNALLLGDSALYLCASSSWTTLNTEAFFGQGTRLTVV.

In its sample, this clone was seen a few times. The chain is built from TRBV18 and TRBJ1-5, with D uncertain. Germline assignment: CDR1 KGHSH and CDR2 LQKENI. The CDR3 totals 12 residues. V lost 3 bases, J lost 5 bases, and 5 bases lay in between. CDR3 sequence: CASSPGDQPQHF. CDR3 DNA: TGTGCCAGCTCACCGGGCGATCAGCCCCAGCATTTT. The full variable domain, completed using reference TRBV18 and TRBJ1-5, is NAGVMQNPRHLVRRRGQEARLRCSPMKGHSHVYWYRQLPEEGLKFMVYLQKENIIDESGMPKERFSAEFPKEGPSILRIQQVVRGDSAAYFCASSPGDQPQHFGDGTRLSIL.

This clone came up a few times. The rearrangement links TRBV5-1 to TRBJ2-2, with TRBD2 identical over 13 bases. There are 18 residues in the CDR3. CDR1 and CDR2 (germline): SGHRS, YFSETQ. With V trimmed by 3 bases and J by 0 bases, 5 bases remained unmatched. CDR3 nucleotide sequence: TGCGCCAGCAGCTCGACTAGCGGGAGGCGTTCGAACACCGGGGAGCTGTTTTTT. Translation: CASSSTSGRRSNTGELFF.

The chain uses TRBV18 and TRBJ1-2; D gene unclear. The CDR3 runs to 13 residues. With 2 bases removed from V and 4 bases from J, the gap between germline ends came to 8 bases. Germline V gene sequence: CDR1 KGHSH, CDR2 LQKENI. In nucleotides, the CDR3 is TGTGCCAGCTCACCAGAGGTGGGCTATGGCTACACCTTC. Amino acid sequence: CASSPEVGYGYTF.

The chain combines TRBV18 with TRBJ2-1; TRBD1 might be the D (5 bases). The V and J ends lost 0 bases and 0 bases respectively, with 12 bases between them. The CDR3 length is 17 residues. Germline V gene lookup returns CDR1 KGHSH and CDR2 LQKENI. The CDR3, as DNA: TGTGCCAGCTCACCACCGGTGGGGCAAGGCTCCTACAATGAGCAGTTCTTC. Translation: CASSPPVGQGSYNEQFF.

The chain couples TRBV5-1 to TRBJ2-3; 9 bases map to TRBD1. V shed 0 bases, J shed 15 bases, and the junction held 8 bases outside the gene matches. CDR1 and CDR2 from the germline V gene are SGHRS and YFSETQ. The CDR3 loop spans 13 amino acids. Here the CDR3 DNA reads TGCGCCAGCAGCTTGGGGGTAACGGGACAGGGATATTTT. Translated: CASSLGVTGQGYF.

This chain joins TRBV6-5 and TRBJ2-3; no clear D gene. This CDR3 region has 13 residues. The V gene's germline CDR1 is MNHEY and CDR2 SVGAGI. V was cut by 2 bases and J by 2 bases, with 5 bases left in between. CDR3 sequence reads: CASSYLNTDTQYF. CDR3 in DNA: TGTGCCAGCAGTTACCTAAACACAGATACGCAGTATTTT.

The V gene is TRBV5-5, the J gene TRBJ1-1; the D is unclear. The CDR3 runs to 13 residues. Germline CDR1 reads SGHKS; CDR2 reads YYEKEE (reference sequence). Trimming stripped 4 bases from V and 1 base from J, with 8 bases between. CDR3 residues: CASSRAGNTEAFF. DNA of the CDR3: TGTGCCAGCAGCCGGGCGGGGAACACTGAAGCTTTCTTT.

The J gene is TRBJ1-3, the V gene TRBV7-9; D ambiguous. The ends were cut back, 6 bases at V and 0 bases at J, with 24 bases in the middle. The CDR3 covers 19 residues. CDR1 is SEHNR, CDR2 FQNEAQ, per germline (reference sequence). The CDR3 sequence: CASRPKLRLEGHSGNTIYF. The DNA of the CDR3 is TGTGCCAGCAGACCCAAGCTTAGGTTAGAGGGCCACTCTGGAAACACCATATATTTT.

The DNA of the CDR3 is TGCGCCAGCAGCCACCGGGATACGAGGGATACGCAGTATTTT. Its protein product is CASSHRDTRDTQYF. The J gene is TRBJ2-3, the V gene TRBV4-1; tentative D call: TRBD2 (5 bases). Looked up from germline, CDR1 is MGHRA and CDR2 is YSYEKL. The CDR3 sequence is 14 residues long. V shed 3 bases and J shed 6 bases, with 13 bases lying between them.